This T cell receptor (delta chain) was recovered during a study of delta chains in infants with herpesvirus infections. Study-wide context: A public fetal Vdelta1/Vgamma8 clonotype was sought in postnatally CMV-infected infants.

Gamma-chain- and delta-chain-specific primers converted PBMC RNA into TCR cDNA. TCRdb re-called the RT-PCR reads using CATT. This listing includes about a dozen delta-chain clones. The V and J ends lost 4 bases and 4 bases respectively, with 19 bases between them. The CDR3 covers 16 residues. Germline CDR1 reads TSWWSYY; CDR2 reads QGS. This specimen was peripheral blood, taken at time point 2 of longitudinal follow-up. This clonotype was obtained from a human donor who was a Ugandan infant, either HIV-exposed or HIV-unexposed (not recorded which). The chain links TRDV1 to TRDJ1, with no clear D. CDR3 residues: CALGGPPYPSNDKLIF. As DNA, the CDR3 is TGTGCTCTTGGGGGCCCCCCTTACCCCTCGAACGATAAACTCATCTTT.